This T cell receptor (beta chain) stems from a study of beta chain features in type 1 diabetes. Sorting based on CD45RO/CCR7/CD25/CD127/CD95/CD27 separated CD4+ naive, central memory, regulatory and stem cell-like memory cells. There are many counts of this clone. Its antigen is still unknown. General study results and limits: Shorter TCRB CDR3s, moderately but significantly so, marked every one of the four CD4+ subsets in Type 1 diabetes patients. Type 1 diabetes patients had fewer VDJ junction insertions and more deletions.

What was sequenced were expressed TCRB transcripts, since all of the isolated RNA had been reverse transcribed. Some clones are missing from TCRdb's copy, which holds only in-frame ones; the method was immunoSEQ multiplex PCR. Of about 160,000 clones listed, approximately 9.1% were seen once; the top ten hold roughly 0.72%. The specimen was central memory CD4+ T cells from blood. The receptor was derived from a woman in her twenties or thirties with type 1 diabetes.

The DNA of the CDR3 is TGTGCCAGCAGCAGATCTAGCGGGGACACAGATACGCAGTATTTT. Translated: CASSRSSGDTDTQYF. This chain joins TRBV7-2 and TRBJ2-3; 9 bases match TRBD2. This CDR3 has 15 residues. CDR1 and CDR2 (germline): SGHTA, FQGNSA. Trimming at V came to 5 bases and at J to 2 bases, leaving 5 bases not matched to a gene. Using reference TRBV7-2 and TRBJ2-3 for the parts outside the CDR3, the full variable domain is GAGVSQSPSNKVTEKGKDVELRCDPISGHTALYWYRQSLGQGLEFLIYFQGNSAPDKSGLPSDRFSAERTGGSVSTLTIQRTQQEDSAVYLCASSRSSGDTDTQYFGPGTRLTVL.